The next 27 T cell receptor beta chains were all read from a single sample in a study of T cell repertoires in cytomegalovirus infection. One entry per CDR3 protein results from TCRdb running MiXCR on the reads. Altogether about 360,000 distinct CDR3 sequences are present, less than 20% being singletons, with the ten largest covering around 10%. The sequenced sample consisted of PBMCs. Source of these receptors: a human donor in good health (CMV status not recorded). Some clones in this sample may be carry-over from other donors' samples.

The chain uses TRBV6-5 and TRBJ1-4, with TRBD1 identical over 7 bases. From germline, CDR1 is MNHEY and CDR2 SVGAGI. Trimming cost V 6 bases and J 3 bases; bases outside gene matches: 10. This CDR3 is 16 amino acids long. The CDR3 DNA sequence: TGTGCCAGCAGCCGTCAGGGGGGGGTGCCTAATGAAAAACTGTTTTTT. Translating it yields CASSRQGGVPNEKLFF.

This clonotype was seen repeatedly, ten times or more. The chain couples TRBV7-2 to TRBJ2-5; D could derive from TRBD1 or TRBD2 (5 bases each). Germline loops: CDR1 SGHTA, CDR2 FQGNSA. Trimming removed 3 bases at V and 2 bases at J, with 16 bases between. The CDR3 has 16 amino acids. The CDR3 reads CASSLKRGRRQETQYF. As DNA, the CDR3 is TGTGCCAGCAGCTTGAAGAGGGGAAGAAGGCAAGAGACCCAGTACTTC.

The table lists this clonotype with a few counts. The chain is built from TRBV6-5 and TRBJ1-2; D might be TRBD1 (6 bases). The ends were cut back, 6 bases at V and 2 bases at J, with 13 bases in the middle. Germline CDR1 reads MNHEY; CDR2 reads SVGAGI. This CDR3 contains 14 residues. CDR3 sequence (DNA): TGTGCCAGCAGCCGGGGGGCAAAGAACTATGGCTACACCTTC. It specifies CASSRGAKNYGYTF.

This clonotype was counted only a few times. The chain employs TRBV7-9 and TRBJ2-5; 13 nucleotides match TRBD2. Germline lookup yields CDR1 SEHNR and CDR2 FQNEAQ (reference sequence). The CDR3 length is 17 residues. V lost 5 bases, J lost 5 bases, and 11 bases stayed unmatched. Here the CDR3 reads CASSPGLAGVTGETQYF. The CDR3 DNA sequence: TGTGCCAGCAGCCCAGGACTAGCGGGGGTTACGGGTGAGACCCAGTACTTC.

The genes are TRBV28 and TRBJ1-2; 7 nucleotides align to TRBD1. V trimming: 1 base; J trimming: 8 bases; junction bases outside the gene matches: 10. The CDR3 runs to 15 residues. Per germline, CDR1 MDHEN and CDR2 SYDVKM. CDR3 residues: CASSLLPGQTRGYTF. DNA for the CDR3: TGTGCCAGCAGTTTATTGCCGGGACAGACTAGGGGCTACACCTTC.

This clonotype was detected a few times. V and J are TRBV12-3 or TRBV12-4 and TRBJ2-1; D is ambiguous. CDR3 length: 13 residues. V was trimmed by 2 bases and J by 6 bases, leaving 8 bases between them. CDR3 residues: CASSLKASNEQFF. The CDR3 DNA is TGTGCCAGCAGTTTAAAGGCTAGCAATGAGCAGTTCTTC.

This clonotype was counted a few times. This chain links TRBV10-3 with TRBJ2-1; D is perhaps TRBD1 (6 bases). The V end was cut by 8 bases, the J end by 6 bases, with 14 bases between. The CDR3 runs to 13 residues. Germline values: CDR1 ENHRY, CDR2 SYGVKD. CDR3 bases: TGTGCCATCGGAGGACAGCTGACCAATGAGCAGTTCTTC. It encodes CAIGGQLTNEQFF.

Of note for this clonotype: One end of the junction does not line up with germline, which may come from a read error. The chain combines TRBV12-3 or TRBV12-4 with TRBJ2-2; D is undetermined. This CDR3 spans 12 amino acids. CDR3 residues: CASNLPTGELFF. CDR3 DNA sequence: TGTGCCAGCAATTTACCCACCGGGGAGCTGTTTTTT.

The V and J genes are TRBV12-3 or TRBV12-4 and TRBJ1-4, with TRBD1 as a possible D gene (5 bases). Deletions cut 1 base from V and 3 bases from J, with 12 bases between. CDR3 size: 16 residues. CDR3 protein: CASSLEAGSANEKLFF. The CDR3 DNA reads TGTGCCAGCAGTTTAGAGGCAGGGTCGGCTAATGAAAAACTGTTTTTT.

The V gene is TRBV15, the J gene TRBJ1-5; TRBD1 might be the D (6 bases). The CDR3 sequence is 15 residues long. V dropped 1 base and J dropped 6 bases, with 13 bases sitting between them. The germline V gene has CDR1 LNHNV and CDR2 YYDKDF (reference sequence). The chain's CDR3 is CATSRGGGGGQPQHF. CDR3 nucleotide sequence: TGTGCCACCAGCAGAGGTGGGGGAGGGGGTCAGCCCCAGCATTTT. Full variable domain (outside the CDR3, taken from reference TRBV15 and TRBJ1-5): DAMVIQNPRYQVTQFGKPVTLSCSQTLNHNVMYWYQQKSSQAPKLLFHYYDKDFNNEADTPDNFQSRRPNTSFCFLDIRSPGLGDTAMYLCATSRGGGGGQPQHFGDGTRLSIL.

This clonotype was counted a few times. The chain uses TRBV5-4 and TRBJ1-4; D unresolved. The V gene's germline CDR1 is SGHNT and CDR2 YYREEE (reference sequence). Trimming pared 4 bases from V and 4 bases from J, leaving 8 bases between. CDR3 length: 13 amino acids. The CDR3 DNA follows: TGTGCCAGCAGCCTCGTGGATAATGAAAAACTGTTTTTT. Translating it yields CASSLVDNEKLFF.

This clonotype turned up a few times. This chain uses TRBV19 with TRBJ2-3; D may be TRBD1 (5 bases). The CDR3 contains 14 residues. Trimming left V 7 bases short and J 7 bases short, with 18 bases between. Germline CDR1 reads LNHDA; CDR2 reads SQIVND (reference sequence). The CDR3 coding sequence is TGTGCCAGTACAGGTGGCAGGGCGAGGAATACGCAGTATTTT. It specifies CASTGGRARNTQYF.

This clonotype showed up many times. Relative to the germline gene, one junction end is altered; a read error may explain this. Here the CDR3 DNA reads TGTGCCAGCAGCCGGGCCTCGGGAAGCACCATATATTTT. This sequence encodes CASSRASGSTIYF. The chain joins TRBV7-2 to TRBJ1-3; no clear D. The CDR3 loop spans 13 amino acids. Germline V gene lookup returns CDR1 SGHTA and CDR2 FQGNSA.

This clonotype was counted at least ten times. This chain joins TRBV7-6 and TRBJ2-7; 12 nucleotides agree with TRBD2. Unmatched junction bases numbered 6, after V lost 1 base and J lost 2 bases. CDR1 and CDR2 from the germline V gene are SGHVS and FNYEAQ. The CDR3 is 17 amino acids. CDR3 sequence (DNA): TGTGCCAGCAGCTTAGGACTAGCGGGAGTAGGCGCCTACGAGCAGTACTTC. Its protein product is CASSLGLAGVGAYEQYF.

There are a few counts of this clonotype. This chain uses TRBV6-4 with TRBJ2-2, with a tentative D call TRBD2 (5 bases). The germline V gene encodes CDR1 MRHNA and CDR2 SNTAGT. The CDR3 length is 13 residues. The V end was cut by 3 bases, the J end by 6 bases, with 8 bases between. CDR3 amino acids: CASSEEESGELFF. DNA of the CDR3: TGTGCCAGCAGTGAGGAGGAATCCGGGGAGCTGTTTTTT.

The gene calls are TRBV7-2 and TRBJ2-5, with 11 positions matching TRBD2. After removal of 1 base from V and 7 bases from J, the junction contained 8 bases not matched to a gene. CDR1 and CDR2 (germline): SGHTA, FQGNSA. CDR3 length equals 16 residues. This CDR3 reads CASSLVYTGTSGTQYF. CDR3 in DNA: TGTGCCAGCAGCTTAGTTTACACCGGGACTAGCGGGACCCAGTACTTC. The entire variable domain, with the rest obtained from reference TRBV7-2 and TRBJ2-5, is as follows: GAGVSQSPSNKVTEKGKDVELRCDPISGHTALYWYRQSLGQGLEFLIYFQGNSAPDKSGLPSDRFSAERTGGSVSTLTIQRTQQEDSAVYLCASSLVYTGTSGTQYFGPGTRLLVL.

This clonotype was observed at least ten times. CDR3 coding DNA: TGTGCCAGCAGCTCACCGGGACTAGCGGAGACCCAGTACTTC. Translating it yields CASSSPGLAETQYF. The genes are TRBV7-2 and TRBJ2-5, with 10 bases lining up with TRBD2. Per the germline V gene, CDR1 is SGHTA and CDR2 is FQGNSA. V shed 4 bases, J shed 5 bases, and the junction held 4 bases outside the gene matches. The CDR3 has 14 residues.

The V call is TRBV19, the J call TRBJ2-3; D is undetermined. The CDR3 sequence is 13 residues long. V dropped 5 bases and J dropped 6 bases, with 12 bases sitting between them. CDR1 is LNHDA, CDR2 SQIVND, per germline (reference sequence). CDR3 sequence reads: CASSSQERDTQYF. For the CDR3, the DNA is TGTGCCAGTAGTTCGCAGGAGAGGGATACGCAGTATTTT.

The chain employs TRBV7-8 and TRBJ2-5, with 8 bases fitting TRBD2. There are 17 residues in the CDR3. V trimming: 5 bases; J trimming: 3 bases; junction bases outside the gene matches: 14. Germline CDR1 is SGHVS and CDR2 is FQNEAQ. The CDR3 reads CASSPPTGGNTEETQYF. As DNA, the CDR3 is TGTGCCAGCAGCCCACCCACGGGGGGGAACACCGAAGAGACCCAGTACTTC.

With regard to this clonotype: The junction shows a germline mismatch at one end, possibly a read error. This chain links TRBV7-2 with TRBJ2-3, with TRBD2 matching 7 bases. Looked up from germline, CDR1 is SGHTA and CDR2 is FQGNSA. The CDR3 runs 13 residues. The CDR3: CASSSGGTNTQYF. For the CDR3, the DNA is TGTGCCAGCAGCTCGGGAGGCACAAATACGCAGTATTTT. Supplemented by reference TRBV7-2 and TRBJ2-3, the full variable domain reads GAGVSQSPSNKVTEKGKDVELRCDPISGHTALYWYRQSLGQGLEFLIYFQGNSAPDKSGLPSDRFSAERTGGSVSTLTIQRTQQEDSAVYLCASSSGGTNTQYFGPGTRLTVL.

This clonotype came up a few times. V is TRBV12-3 or TRBV12-4 and J is TRBJ1-1; D remains ambiguous. Deletions cut 7 bases from V and 4 bases from J, with 16 bases between. The CDR3 contains 14 residues. The CDR3 bases are TGTGCCAGCACCTTCTCTGGGATGAGCACTGAAGCTTTCTTT. Translating it yields CASTFSGMSTEAFF.

This chain links TRBV11-2 with TRBJ2-3; 7 positions match TRBD2. Germline V gene sequence: CDR1 SGHAT, CDR2 FQNNGV. V gave up 3 bases and J gave up 4 bases; unmatched junction bases: 10. The CDR3 length is 16 residues. The CDR3 spells CASSFGRSSAADTQYF. The CDR3 DNA follows: TGTGCCAGCAGCTTCGGGAGGTCCTCGGCCGCAGATACGCAGTATTTT.

Ten or more counts support this clonotype. The chain is built from TRBV7-2 and TRBJ1-5, with D unclear. The CDR3 totals 16 residues. CDR1 SGHTA and CDR2 FQGNSA come from the germline V gene. Trimming took off 1 base at V and 0 bases at J, with 10 bases between the two ends. This chain's CDR3 is CASSLEYSYSNQPQHF. The CDR3 nucleotides are TGTGCCAGCAGCTTAGAATACAGCTATAGCAATCAGCCCCAGCATTTT.

This clonotype was recorded a few times. This sequence joins TRBV7-9 and TRBJ2-6, with unresolved D. This CDR3 has 14 amino acids. CDR1 and CDR2 from the germline V gene are SEHNR and FQNEAQ (reference sequence). V was cut by 5 bases and J by 0 bases, with 5 bases left in between. CDR3 amino acids: CASSPTSGANVLTF. For the CDR3, the DNA is TGTGCCAGCAGCCCGACCTCTGGGGCCAACGTCCTGACTTTC.

This clonotype was picked up many times. The rearrangement uses TRBV5-6 and TRBJ1-2; D unresolved. The CDR3 has 14 residues. Germline loops: CDR1 SGHDT, CDR2 YYEEEE. Trimming cost V 4 bases and J 5 bases, with 15 bases left between them. The DNA of the CDR3 is TGTGCCAGCAGCCAGACACCCTTTGGGTATGGCTACACCTTC. It codes for CASSQTPFGYGYTF.

This clonotype was counted a few times. CDR3 in amino acids: CSVGGDTEAFF. The CDR3 DNA reads TGCAGTGTTGGGGGGGACACTGAAGCTTTCTTT. The genes are TRBV20-1 and TRBJ1-1; weak D call: TRBD1 (5 bases). CDR3 length: 11 amino acids. Trimming removed 7 bases from V and 3 bases from J, with 9 bases in between. Germline V lookup: CDR1 DFQATT, CDR2 SNEGSKA (reference sequence).

This clonotype has just one count. A much larger clone is a single base away; this may be a read error. J is TRBJ1-5 and V is TRBV4-1; no reliable D call. CDR3 length equals 13 residues. V was trimmed by 1 base and J by 3 bases, leaving 4 bases between them. CDR1 and CDR2 from the germline V gene are MGHRA and YSYEKL. The CDR3 coding sequence is TGCGCCAGCAGCCAAGCGAACAATCAGCCCCAGCATTTT. Its translation is CASSQANNQPQHF.